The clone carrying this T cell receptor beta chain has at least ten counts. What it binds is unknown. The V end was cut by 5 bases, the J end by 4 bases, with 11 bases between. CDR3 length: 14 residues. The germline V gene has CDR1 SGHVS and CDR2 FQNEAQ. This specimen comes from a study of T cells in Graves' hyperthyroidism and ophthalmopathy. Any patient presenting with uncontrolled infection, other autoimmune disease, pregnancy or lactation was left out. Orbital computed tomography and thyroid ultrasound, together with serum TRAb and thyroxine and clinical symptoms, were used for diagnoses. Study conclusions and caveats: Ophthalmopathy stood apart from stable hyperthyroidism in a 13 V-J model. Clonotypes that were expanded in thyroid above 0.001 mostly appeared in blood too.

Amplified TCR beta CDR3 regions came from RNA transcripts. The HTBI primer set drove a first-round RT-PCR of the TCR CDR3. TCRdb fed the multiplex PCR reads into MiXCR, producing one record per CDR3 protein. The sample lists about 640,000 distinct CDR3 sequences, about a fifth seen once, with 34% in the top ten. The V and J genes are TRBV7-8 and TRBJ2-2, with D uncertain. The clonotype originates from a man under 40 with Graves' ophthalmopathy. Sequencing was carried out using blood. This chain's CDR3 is CASSRDLATGELFF. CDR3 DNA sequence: TGTGCCAGCAGCCGAGACCTCGCCACCGGGGAGCTGTTTTTT.